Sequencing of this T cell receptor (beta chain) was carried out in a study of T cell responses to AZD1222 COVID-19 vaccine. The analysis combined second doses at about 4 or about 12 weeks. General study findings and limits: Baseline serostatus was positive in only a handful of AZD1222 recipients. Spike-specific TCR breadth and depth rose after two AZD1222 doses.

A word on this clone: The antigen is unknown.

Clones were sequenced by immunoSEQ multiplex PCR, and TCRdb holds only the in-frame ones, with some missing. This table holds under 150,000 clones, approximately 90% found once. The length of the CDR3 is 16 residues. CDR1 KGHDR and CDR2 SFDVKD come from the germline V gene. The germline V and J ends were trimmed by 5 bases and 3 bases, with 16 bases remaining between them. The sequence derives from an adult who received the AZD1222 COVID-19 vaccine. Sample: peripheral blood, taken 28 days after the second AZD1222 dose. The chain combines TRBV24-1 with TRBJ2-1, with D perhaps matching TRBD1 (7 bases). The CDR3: CATSGGDSWFYNEQFF. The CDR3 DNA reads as TGTGCCACCAGTGGGGGGGACAGCTGGTTCTACAATGAGCAGTTCTTC.